The TCR beta chain under discussion was sequenced for a study of T cell responses to AZD1222 COVID-19 vaccine. As concerns this clone: The target antigen is unknown.

Only in-frame clones appear in the TCRdb table, and some are missing; sequencing was by immunoSEQ multiplex PCR. The data contain more than 150,000 clones, roughly 88% of them singletons. The study, taken as a whole, reports: Regions 160-218 and 743-854 held dominance among vaccine-associated CD4 TCRs, which spanned spike.

The CDR3 length is 16 residues. With V trimmed by 5 bases and J by 2 bases, 5 bases remained unmatched. Germline CDR1 MNHEY, CDR2 SMNVEV (reference sequence). This sequence joins TRBV27 and TRBJ2-3, with TRBD2 matching 12 bases. The sequencing used peripheral blood, collected on day 0 of AZD1222 vaccination. This sequence originates from an adult in good health. The CDR3 here is CASSLGLAGHTDTQYF. The CDR3 DNA follows: TGTGCCAGCAGTCTTGGACTAGCGGGGCACACAGATACGCAGTATTTT.